The T cell receptor beta chain under discussion was sequenced for a study of OX40 agonist ivuxolimab in advanced cancers. Losses at the gene ends were 4 bases for V and 1 base for J; bases not matched to a gene: 4. The CDR3 contains 14 residues. Germline CDR1 is SGDLS and CDR2 is YYNGEE. Findings and caveats of the study: The mean number of expanded clones was higher in CD8+ T cells than in CD4+. With doses of 0.1 to 3.0 mg/kg, CD4+ and CD8+ blood T cells had undergone clonal expansion by week 6.

A word on this clone: The antigen remains undetermined.

Sequencing was performed with immunoSEQ multiplex PCR; in TCRdb, only in-frame clones are kept and a portion is missing. The sample has about 64,000 clones; about 87% are singletons. The sample in question was CD4+ or CD8+ T cells sorted from blood, obtained in a trial of the OX40 agonist ivuxolimab. This sequence originates from an adult with an advanced solid tumor such as melanoma, head and neck, liver or kidney cancer. This chain connects TRBV9 to TRBJ1-1, with 7 bases fitting TRBD1. The CDR3 nucleotides read TGTGCCAGCAGCTTTGAGGGGGCGAACACTGAAGCTTTCTTT. Amino acid sequence: CASSFEGANTEAFF.